Sequencing of this T cell receptor beta chain was carried out in a study of blood T cell repertoires in COVID-19. In the study overall: Sites across the United States, Italy and Spain contributed samples from acute and convalescent COVID-19.

The CDR3 runs to 13 residues. CDR1 and CDR2 (germline): LGHDT, YNNKEL (reference sequence). Trimming removed 6 bases from V and 6 bases from J; junction bases left unmatched: 4. Method: immunoSEQ multiplex PCR; TCRdb's copy keeps in-frame clones and lacks some. This table holds roughly 32,000 clones, around 77% found once. The V gene is TRBV3-1 (or the pseudogene TRBV3-2), the J gene TRBJ2-2; TRBD1 matches 7 bases. The receptor was derived from a human donor in a cohort sampled during active COVID-19. Sequencing was done on a sample of peripheral blood. The CDR3 sequence: CASSLQGAGELFF. The CDR3 nucleotides are TGTGCCAGCAGTCTCCAGGGGGCCGGGGAGCTGTTTTTT.